Listed here are 17 T cell receptor beta chains from one sample, sequenced in a study of cytomegalovirus exposure and HLA in healthy donors. The PCR used 60 Vbeta and 13 Jbeta primers. Sequencing was performed with immunoSEQ multiplex PCR; in TCRdb, only in-frame clones are kept and a portion is missing. Of some 35,000 clones in the sample, approximately 70% were seen once. The material sequenced was PBMCs. The receptors shown here come from a young man in good health and CMV-seronegative.

The chain couples TRBV9 to TRBJ2-7; 8 bases map to TRBD2. Germline-derived CDR1 and CDR2 are SGDLS and YYNGEE. V dropped 0 bases and J dropped 2; count of bases not matched to a gene: 4. This CDR3 comprises 15 residues. The CDR3 here is CASSVAGSGAYEQYF. CDR3 coding DNA: TGTGCCAGCAGCGTAGCCGGTAGCGGGGCCTACGAGCAGTACTTC.

Details on this clone: The junction shows a germline mismatch at one end, possibly a read error. Other DNA sequences in this sample translate to the same CDR3. The rearrangement joins TRBV7-7 to TRBJ1-1, with unresolved D. In germline, CDR1 is SSHAT, CDR2 FNYEAQ (reference sequence). The CDR3 spans 13 residues. CDR3 in amino acids: CASSSQVNTEAFF. As DNA, the CDR3 is TGTGCTAGCAGCTCCCAGGTTAACACTGAAGCTTTCTTT.

The chain joins TRBV28 to TRBJ2-7; 10 bases map to TRBD2. V lost 6 bases and J lost 7; bases outside the gene matches: 12. This CDR3 has 15 residues. Germline loops: CDR1 MDHEN, CDR2 SYDVKM. DNA of the CDR3: TGTGCCAGCAGACCCACCCTAGCGGGGGCCGAAGAGCAGTACTTC. It translates to CASRPTLAGAEEQYF.

This sequence joins TRBV28 and TRBJ2-5, with TRBD2 matching over 9 bases. CDR3 length: 14 residues. Trimming cost V 8 bases and J 4 bases; bases outside gene matches: 8. Germline V CDR1 and CDR2: MDHEN, SYDVKM. DNA for the CDR3: TGTGCCAGCGGTCGACTAGCGGAAGGAGAGACCCAGTACTTC. It translates to CASGRLAEGETQYF.

The chain links TRBV7-9 to TRBJ2-5, with 10 bases that match TRBD1. The V gene end was trimmed by 4 bases and the J gene end by 4 bases; junction bases not matched to a gene: 0. The V gene's germline CDR1 is SEHNR and CDR2 FQNEAQ (reference sequence). The CDR3 covers 13 residues. CDR3 protein: CASSWDRGETQYF. DNA for the CDR3: TGTGCCAGCAGCTGGGACAGGGGAGAGACCCAGTACTTC. Full variable domain (rest looked up from reference TRBV7-9 and TRBJ2-5): DTGVSQNPRHKITKRGQNVTFRCDPISEHNRLYWYRQTLGQGPEFLTYFQNEAQLEKSRLLSDRFSAERPKGSFSTLEIQRTEQGDSAMYLCASSWDRGETQYFGPGTRLLVL.

The V call is TRBV28, the J call TRBJ1-1; tentatively, D is TRBD1 (5 bases). CDR1 and CDR2 from the germline V gene are MDHEN and SYDVKM. The length of the CDR3 is 14 residues. Trimming took 6 bases from V and 0 from J, leaving 11 bases between them. The CDR3 DNA is TGTGCCAGCAGGGTGCACAGGCTGAACACTGAAGCTTTCTTT. The encoded protein is CASRVHRLNTEAFF.

The V call is TRBV5-6, the J call TRBJ2-7; 8 nucleotides align to TRBD1. The CDR3 has 15 amino acids. Germline values: CDR1 SGHDT, CDR2 YYEEEE. Germline trimming cut 4 bases from V and 4 bases from J; bases unmatched to any gene: 10. The DNA for the CDR3 is TGTGCCAGCAGCCCCACGACAGGGGCAACTTACGAGCAGTACTTC. Protein: CASSPTTGATYEQYF. Based on the CDR3 plus reference TRBV5-6 and TRBJ2-7, the full variable domain is DAGVTQSPTHLIKTRGQQVTLRCSPKSGHDTVSWYQQALGQGPQFIFQYYEEEERQRGNFPDRFSGHQFPNYSSELNVNALLLGDSALYLCASSPTTGATYEQYFGPGTRLTVT.

This chain joins TRBV28 and TRBJ1-5; 10 nucleotides align to TRBD1. The germline V gene has CDR1 MDHEN and CDR2 SYDVKM. The CDR3 is made up of 14 amino acids. Losses at the gene ends were 7 bases for V and 8 bases for J; bases not matched to a gene: 8. Here the CDR3 DNA reads TGTGCCAGCACCACGACAGGGGGCCTAAAGCCCCAGCATTTT. Protein: CASTTTGGLKPQHF. Combining the CDR3 with reference TRBV28 and TRBJ1-5 gives the whole variable domain DVKVTQSSRYLVKRTGEKVFLECVQDMDHENMFWYRQDPGLGLRLIYFSYDVKMKEKGDIPEGYSVSREKKERFSLILESASTNQTSMYLCASTTTGGLKPQHFGDGTRLSIL.

The table lists this clone with a count of one. The J gene is TRBJ1-2, the V gene TRBV27; D is possibly TRBD1 (6 bases). The CDR3 has 12 residues. The V gene lost 6 bases and the J gene lost 8 bases, with 13 bases spanning the gap. Germline CDR1 reads MNHEY; CDR2 reads SMNVEV (reference sequence). CDR3 DNA sequence: TGTGCCAGCAGGAACCAGGGGCTCGGCTACACCTTC. Translating it yields CASRNQGLGYTF.

The chain carries TRBV19 and TRBJ2-7; TRBD1 matches at 8 bases. Germline V gives CDR1 LNHDA, CDR2 SQIVND (reference sequence). The CDR3 sequence is 16 residues long. The junction had 9 bases not matched to a gene; V was cut back by 3 bases and J by 2 bases. CDR3 protein: CASSMEAGTGPYEQYF. Written as DNA, the CDR3 is TGTGCCAGTAGTATGGAAGCCGGGACAGGTCCCTACGAGCAGTACTTC.

This clone has only a few counts. V gene TRBV14 combines with J gene TRBJ1-2; tentatively, D is TRBD1 (5 bases). V gave up 4 bases and J gave up 4 bases, with 16 bases separating them. Germline V gives CDR1 SGHDN, CDR2 FVKESK. This CDR3 is 15 amino acids long. CDR3 sequence reads: CASSPSGRRGYGYTF. The DNA of the CDR3 is TGTGCCAGCAGCCCCTCGGGACGGCGGGGCTATGGCTACACCTTC.

The rearrangement links TRBV28 to TRBJ1-5; D gene unclear. The germline gives CDR1 MDHEN, CDR2 SYDVKM. The V gene lost 3 bases and the J gene lost 7 bases, with 7 bases spanning the gap. The CDR3 covers 12 residues. The CDR3 here is CASSLGGQPQHF. DNA for the CDR3: TGTGCCAGCAGTTTGGGAGGGCAGCCCCAGCATTTT.

The genes are TRBV2 and TRBJ1-1, with a possible D match to TRBD1 (5 bases). The CDR3 has 14 residues. V dropped 0 bases and J dropped 5 bases, with 10 bases sitting between them. The germline gives CDR1 SNHLY, CDR2 FYNNEI. The CDR3 spells CASSEAGLGTEAFF. Here the CDR3 DNA reads TGTGCCAGCAGTGAAGCGGGGCTGGGGACTGAAGCTTTCTTT.

The V and J genes are TRBV28 and TRBJ1-2; TRBD1 matches at 7 bases. The V segment lost 5 bases and the J segment 8 bases; nucleotides outside the gene matches: 8. The CDR3 loop spans 13 amino acids. CDR1 and CDR2 from the germline V gene are MDHEN and SYDVKM. The CDR3 loop is CASSTGAQGGYTF. In DNA, the CDR3 is TGTGCCAGCAGTACAGGGGCCCAGGGGGGCTACACCTTC.

In its sample, this clone was seen a few times. The chain carries TRBV5-6 and TRBJ2-7; D may be TRBD1 (6 bases). The CDR3 has 14 residues. CDR1 and CDR2 (germline): SGHDT, YYEEEE. V shed 3 bases and J shed 9 bases, with 19 bases lying between them. CDR3 sequence: CASSYKPDSLGQYF. The CDR3 nucleotides read TGTGCCAGCAGCTACAAACCGGACAGCCTCGGGCAGTACTTC.

Notes on this clone: The sample has other DNA sequences that encode this CDR3 too. This rearrangement joins TRBV7-2 to TRBJ2-2; 7 positions agree with TRBD1. CDR3 size: 15 residues. The trim removed 5 bases at V and 0 bases at J, leaving 3 bases unmatched. Germline-derived CDR1 and CDR2 are SGHTA and FQGNSA. The CDR3 spells CASSRDSSNTGELFF. The CDR3 DNA sequence: TGTGCCAGCAGCCGGGACAGTTCGAACACCGGGGAGCTGTTTTTT. Full variable domain (outside the CDR3, taken from reference TRBV7-2 and TRBJ2-2): GAGVSQSPSNKVTEKGKDVELRCDPISGHTALYWYRQSLGQGLEFLIYFQGNSAPDKSGLPSDRFSAERTGGSVSTLTIQRTQQEDSAVYLCASSRDSSNTGELFFGEGSRLTVL.

The rearrangement joins TRBV11-1 to TRBJ2-1; the match to TRBD2 covers 10 bases. J was trimmed by 4 bases and V by 5 bases; bases with no gene match: 5. Looked up from germline, CDR1 is SGHAT and CDR2 is FQDESV (reference sequence). This CDR3 contains 15 residues. The CDR3 region has the DNA TGTGCCAGCAGCCCTAGGACTAGCGGATACAATGAGCAGTTCTTC. This gives the protein CASSPRTSGYNEQFF.